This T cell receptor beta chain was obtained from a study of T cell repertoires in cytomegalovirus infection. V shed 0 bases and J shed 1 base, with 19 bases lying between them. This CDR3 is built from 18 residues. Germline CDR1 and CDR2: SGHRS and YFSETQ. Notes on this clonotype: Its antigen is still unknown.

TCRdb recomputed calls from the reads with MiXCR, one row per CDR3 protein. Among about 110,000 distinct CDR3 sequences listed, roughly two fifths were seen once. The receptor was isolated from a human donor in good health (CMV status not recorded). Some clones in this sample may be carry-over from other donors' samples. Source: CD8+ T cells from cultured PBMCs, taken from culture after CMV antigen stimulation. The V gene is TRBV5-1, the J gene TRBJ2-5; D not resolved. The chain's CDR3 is CASSLDGQAGISQETQYF. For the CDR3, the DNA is TGCGCCAGCAGCTTGGATGGTCAGGCTGGAATAAGCCAAGAGACCCAGTACTTC.